This TCR beta chain was sequenced for a study of cytomegalovirus exposure and HLA in healthy donors. Study-wide points: Later work associated roughly 17,000 TCR beta sequences with HLA alleles at 0.05 false discovery rate.

The study ran its PCR with 60 Vbeta and 13 Jbeta primers. The repertoire was sequenced with immunoSEQ multiplex PCR; TCRdb's copy has only in-frame clones and lacks some. The data hold approximately 160,000 clones, with roughly 65% observed a single time. Concerning this clone itself: Its antigen is not identified.

V dropped 5 bases and J dropped 5 bases, with 9 bases sitting between them. This CDR3 region has 12 residues. Germline lookup yields CDR1 MNHNS and CDR2 SASEGT. The sequenced sample was PBMCs. The TCR was taken from a young man in good health and CMV-seropositive. The V gene is TRBV6-1, the J gene TRBJ1-1; D unresolved. The CDR3 sequence: CASSSGRTEAFF. The CDR3 DNA reads as TGTGCCAGCAGTAGCGGACGGACTGAAGCTTTCTTT.